This T cell receptor (beta chain) is drawn from a study of human thymus T cells. Study-level results: There appeared to be biased usage of V and J genes in thymic and blood repertoires.

Donors were healthy Finnish babies undergoing corrective operations for congenital heart defects. Half of the eight donors gave roughly 0.5-1 mL blood during surgery. No fixed cell number was used; all available blood leukocytes supplied DNA. A word on this clone: Its antigen remains unidentified.

Germline CDR1 reads MDHEN; CDR2 reads SYDVKM. Trimming stripped 0 bases from V and 4 bases from J, with 10 bases between. CDR3 length: 14 residues. Here immunoSEQ multiplex PCR was the method, and the copy in TCRdb shows in-frame clones only, minus some. The data hold about 60,000 clones, with 94% observed a single time. Material for sequencing was blood. The chain uses TRBV28 and TRBJ2-7; D is undetermined. This clonotype was obtained from a boy under two years old with a congenital heart defect but otherwise immunologically healthy. The CDR3 loop reads CASSLWAGRYEQYF. CDR3 bases: TGTGCCAGCAGTTTATGGGCCGGGCGGTACGAGCAGTACTTC.